Presented here are 4 T cell receptor beta chains from one specimen sequenced in a study of blood T cell repertoires in COVID-19. The data were produced by immunoSEQ multiplex PCR, yet TCRdb's version contains in-frame clones alone and is incomplete. The table includes roughly 500,000 clones, about 91% detected once. Sequenced: peripheral blood. These receptors came from a man younger than 35 with COVID-19, enrolled during active disease.

The CDR3 loop reads CASSLKPNSPLHF. The CDR3 nucleotides are TGTGCCAGCAGCTTGAAGCCGAATTCACCCCTCCACTTT. The rearrangement uses TRBV5-6 and TRBJ1-6, with unresolved D. CDR3 length equals 13 residues. Trimming removed 1 base at V and 7 bases at J, with 6 bases between. CDR1 is SGHDT and CDR2 is YYEEEE in the germline V gene.

The chain employs TRBV25-1 and TRBJ1-1; a weak D match, TRBD1 (5 bases). V was clipped by 4 bases and J by 5 bases, with 11 bases between them. Germline V gene data show CDR1 as MGHDK and CDR2 as SYGVNS. The CDR3 is 13 amino acids. The CDR3 nucleotides read TGTGCCAGCAGTGGCTACAGGTGGACTGAAGCTTTCTTT. Protein sequence: CASSGYRWTEAFF.

This rearrangement joins TRBV19 to TRBJ2-1; TRBD2 matches at 10 bases. The ends lost 5 bases at V and 6 bases at J; junction bases unmatched: 4. Per germline, CDR1 LNHDA and CDR2 SQIVND (reference sequence). The CDR3 extends over 14 amino acids. The CDR3 region is CASSFGLAVNEQFF. The CDR3 DNA reads as TGTGCCAGTAGTTTCGGACTAGCGGTCAATGAGCAGTTCTTC.

The rearrangement uses TRBV27 and TRBJ2-3; weak D call: TRBD2 (5 bases). The CDR3 runs to 16 residues. The germline V gene encodes CDR1 MNHEY and CDR2 SMNVEV (reference sequence). Trimming cost V 3 bases and J 1 base, with 14 bases left between them. The CDR3 protein is CASSFVVAAGTDTQYF. CDR3 in DNA: TGTGCCAGCAGTTTCGTCGTGGCAGCGGGCACAGATACGCAGTATTTT.